This entry features one TCR beta chain sequence. Its specificity is unknown. The sample originates from a study of naive and memory T cell subsets. Study outcomes and limitations: Possibly reflecting memory cells re-expressing CD45RA, a few larger clonotypes occurred in naive repertoires, especially CD8.

This CDR3 is built from 14 residues. V gave up 4 bases and J gave up 0 bases, with 9 bases separating them. Germline CDR1 and CDR2: SNHLY and FYNNEI. An equimolar mix of two oligonucleotides served as the beta constant-region primer for TRBC1 and TRBC2. Nested alpha and beta constant-region primers with the SP2 primer drove four PCR rounds on ligated cDNA. MiXCR was run by TCRdb on the UMI-ligation and nested PCR reads, yielding one entry per CDR3 protein. Counted here are tens of thousands of distinct CDR3 sequences, about 10% occurring once; the ten biggest clones make up over 0.11%. This clonotype was obtained from a human donor in good health. The rearrangement joins TRBV2 to TRBJ1-1; no firm D call. The sample taken for sequencing was naive CD4+ T cells from blood. In DNA, the CDR3 is TGTGCCAGCAGTGGATTCCCCCTGAACACTGAAGCTTTCTTT. This gives the protein CASSGFPLNTEAFF.